A single sample gave rise to the 19 T cell receptor beta chains below, sequenced in a study of beta chain features in type 1 diabetes. What was sequenced were expressed TCRB transcripts, since all of the isolated RNA had been reverse transcribed. Method: immunoSEQ multiplex PCR; TCRdb's copy keeps in-frame clones and lacks some. The data contain 240,000 or so clones, around 13% of them seen just once; the ten biggest clones take up around 0.019%. These receptors lack a known antigen. General study findings and limits: The study found moderately but significantly shorter TCRB CDR3s in all four CD4+ subsets of Type 1 diabetes patients.

What was sequenced was naive CD4+ T cells from blood. The source of these receptors is a man aged 25-40 years with type 1 diabetes.

This clone was picked up a small number of times. J is TRBJ1-2 and V is TRBV10-3; 9 nucleotides match TRBD1. The V segment lost 4 bases and the J segment 7 bases; nucleotides outside the gene matches: 10. There are 15 residues in the CDR3. The germline V gene encodes CDR1 ENHRY and CDR2 SYGVKD. The CDR3 nucleotides read TGTGCCATCAGTGTCGGCCTGGGACAGGGAGGTGGCTACACCTTC. Residues: CAISVGLGQGGGYTF.

This clone was detected a few times. This chain links TRBV9 with TRBJ2-1; D is perhaps TRBD1 (5 bases). The CDR3 spans 14 residues. Trimming stripped 0 bases from V and 6 bases from J, with 10 bases between. The V gene's germline CDR1 is SGDLS and CDR2 YYNGEE. CDR3 region: CASSVAPGRNEQFF. The CDR3 bases are TGTGCCAGCAGCGTAGCTCCAGGGCGCAATGAGCAGTTCTTC.

This clone has more than one count but fewer than ten. The rearrangement uses TRBV6-5 and TRBJ2-1; D possibly corresponds to TRBD1 (6 bases). From germline, CDR1 is MNHEY and CDR2 SVGAGI. Between the trimmed V and J ends, which lost 2 bases and 0 bases, there was a span of 11 bases. This CDR3 comprises 16 residues. The CDR3 here is CASSYVTGLSYNEQFF. Here the CDR3 DNA reads TGTGCCAGCAGTTACGTGACAGGACTCTCCTACAATGAGCAGTTCTTC.

This sequence joins TRBV30 and TRBJ2-7; 7 nucleotides line up with TRBD2. CDR1 GTSNPN and CDR2 SVGIG come from the germline V gene (reference sequence). This CDR3 has 16 residues. V lost 3 bases, J lost 2 bases, and 13 bases stayed unmatched. The CDR3 nucleotides are TGTGCCTGGAGCCGTCCCGGGGGGTGGGGACCCTACGAGCAGTACTTC. Its translation is CAWSRPGGWGPYEQYF.

The chain joins TRBV25-1 to TRBJ2-3; TRBD2 agrees at 9 bases. Germline values: CDR1 MGHDK, CDR2 SYGVNS. With V trimmed by 2 bases and J by 5 bases, 8 bases remained unmatched. The CDR3 consists of 16 residues. In DNA form, the CDR3 reads TGTGCCAGCAGTGAAGCGGGAGGGCCTCGCGGAGATACGCAGTATTTT. Translation gives CASSEAGGPRGDTQYF.

This clone was seen more than once but under ten times. The chain links TRBV6-6 to TRBJ2-1; TRBD1 aligns across 8 bases. The germline gives CDR1 MNHNY, CDR2 SVGAGI (reference sequence). V shed 6 bases, J shed 12 bases, and the junction held 7 bases outside the gene matches. The CDR3 has 12 residues. The DNA for the CDR3 is TGTGCCAGCAGCCTGAGGACAGGGAGGCAGTTCTTC. Its translation is CASSLRTGRQFF.

V is TRBV27 and J is TRBJ2-7; 8 nucleotides agree with TRBD1. Looked up from germline, CDR1 is MNHEY and CDR2 is SMNVEV (reference sequence). Trimming removed 6 bases from V and 5 bases from J; junction bases left unmatched: 6. This CDR3 contains 13 residues. The CDR3, as DNA: TGTGCCAGCAGCCGACAGGGGACCCACGAGCAGTACTTC. The encoded protein is CASSRQGTHEQYF.

This rearrangement joins TRBV2 to TRBJ2-7; TRBD1 matches 9 bases. V was clipped by 7 bases and J by 5 bases; unmatched bases: 3. CDR1 is SNHLY, CDR2 FYNNEI, per germline. The CDR3 loop spans 12 amino acids. The CDR3: CASKQGAHEQYF. As DNA, the CDR3 is TGTGCCAGCAAACAGGGGGCCCACGAGCAGTACTTC.

This clone was seen a few times. The chain employs TRBV19 and TRBJ1-4, with D uncertain. CDR1 is LNHDA, CDR2 SQIVND, per germline (reference sequence). V lost 6 bases, J lost 5 bases, and 7 bases lay in between. This CDR3 is built from 12 residues. CDR3 loop: CASRSGNEKLFF. CDR3 DNA: TGTGCCAGTAGGTCGGGAAATGAAAAACTGTTTTTT.

The V and J genes are TRBV30 and TRBJ2-2, with 11 bases matching TRBD2. The CDR3 loop spans 16 amino acids. Germline CDR1 reads GTSNPN; CDR2 reads SVGIG (reference sequence). J gave up 1 base and V 1 base, and 2 bases lay outside the gene matches. The CDR3 DNA reads as TGTGCCTGGAGTGACCTAGCGGGGGGGAACACCGGGGAGCTGTTTTTT. Protein: CAWSDLAGGNTGELFF.

The chain employs TRBV29-1 and TRBJ2-1; 10 nucleotides match TRBD1. The V segment lost 6 bases and the J segment 4 bases; nucleotides outside the gene matches: 6. The CDR3 is 14 amino acids. Germline CDR1 SQVTM, CDR2 ANQGSEA. In DNA, the CDR3 is TGCAGCGTAAGACAGGGGGCGGGATACAATGAGCAGTTCTTC. Amino acids: CSVRQGAGYNEQFF.

This clone appeared a few times. The genes are TRBV19 and TRBJ1-5, with no clear D. The CDR3 length is 14 residues. Trimming pared 7 bases from V and 2 bases from J, leaving 12 bases between. CDR1 is LNHDA, CDR2 SQIVND, per germline (reference sequence). Here the CDR3 DNA reads TGTGCCAGTAAGAGGAAAGTGGGCAATCAGCCCCAGCATTTT. It specifies CASKRKVGNQPQHF.

This clone has a handful of counts. The chain has TRBV2 and TRBJ2-3; perhaps TRBD1 as D (5 bases). Between the trimmed V and J ends, which lost 6 bases and 6 bases, there was a span of 7 bases. Germline V lookup: CDR1 SNHLY, CDR2 FYNNEI. The length of the CDR3 is 11 residues. Here the CDR3 reads CASRPGDTQYF. CDR3 coding DNA: TGTGCCAGCAGGCCAGGGGATACGCAGTATTTT.

This clone was counted a few times. CDR3 bases: TGTGCCTGGAGTGTAGGGAGGGGAACCGGGGAGCTGTTTTTT. Encoded protein: CAWSVGRGTGELFF. The J gene is TRBJ2-2, the V gene TRBV30; 7 positions agree with TRBD2. Germline CDR1 and CDR2: GTSNPN and SVGIG (reference sequence). Trimming at V came to 0 bases and at J to 5 bases, leaving 3 bases not matched to a gene. The CDR3 is 14 residues long.

This clone was counted a few times. J is TRBJ2-5 and V is TRBV2; D is undetermined. CDR3 length: 15 amino acids. Germline CDR1 reads SNHLY; CDR2 reads FYNNEI. CDR3 protein: CVTTRDGAVAETQYF. The CDR3 DNA reads as TGTGTCACTACAAGAGACGGTGCCGTGGCGGAGACCCAGTACTTC.

This clone was counted between two and nine times. This chain connects TRBV6-1 to TRBJ2-7; D call uncertain. There are 14 residues in the CDR3. Germline V gene data show CDR1 as MNHNS and CDR2 as SASEGT. V dropped 4 bases and J dropped 1 base, with 11 bases sitting between them. The CDR3 region has the DNA TGTGCCAGCAGTGTTAACAACCTGTCCTACGAGCAGTACTTC. The encoded protein is CASSVNNLSYEQYF.

This clone has just a few counts. The chain employs TRBV2 and TRBJ2-2, with 12 bases fitting TRBD2. V trimming: 6 bases; J trimming: 6 bases; junction bases outside the gene matches: 8. This CDR3 comprises 16 residues. Germline CDR1 is SNHLY and CDR2 is FYNNEI. The CDR3 nucleotides read TGTGCCAGCAGACAGACTAGCGGGAGTGGTCCCGGGGAGCTGTTTTTT. Translated: CASRQTSGSGPGELFF.

The chain's CDR3 is CAWSKDRGLNQPQHF. CDR3 coding DNA: TGTGCCTGGAGTAAGGACAGGGGCCTGAATCAGCCCCAGCATTTT. The genes are TRBV30 and TRBJ1-5, with TRBD1 matching 9 bases. The ends lost 2 bases at V and 4 bases at J; junction bases unmatched: 6. The CDR3 is 15 amino acids. CDR1 is GTSNPN, CDR2 SVGIG, per germline (reference sequence).

This clone was seen more than once but under ten times. The chain carries TRBV7-2 and TRBJ2-7; TRBD1 matches 9 bases. After removal of 4 bases from V and 5 bases from J, the junction contained 15 bases not matched to a gene. Germline-derived CDR1 and CDR2 are SGHTA and FQGNSA. The CDR3 loop spans 17 amino acids. CDR3: CASSYRLGGTGTHEQYF. The CDR3 nucleotides are TGTGCCAGCAGCTACCGGTTAGGGGGGACAGGGACCCACGAGCAGTACTTC.